The T cell receptor beta chain described here comes from a study of cytomegalovirus exposure and HLA in healthy donors. Study findings and constraints: Near-uniform donor sequencing depth was presumed by presence/absence analyses.

About this clone: What it binds is not known.

The J segment lost 8 bases and the V segment lost 2 bases, leaving 17 bases of the junction unmatched. The CDR3 is 18 amino acids. The germline gives CDR1 SGHVS, CDR2 FNYEAQ. With 60 Vbeta and 13 Jbeta primers, the PCR was carried out. Method: immunoSEQ multiplex PCR; TCRdb's copy keeps in-frame clones and lacks some. The repertoire has about 180,000 clones, 77% of them found once; the top ten carry 3% to 4.5%. The sequenced material came from PBMCs. This sequence was found in a woman between 55 and 75 years old in good health and CMV-seropositive. The chain links TRBV7-6 to TRBJ2-1, with TRBD2 matching 8 bases. The CDR3 sequence is CASSLRKRAGVNFYEQFF. The CDR3 region has the DNA TGTGCCAGCAGCTTACGGAAGCGAGCGGGAGTTAATTTCTATGAGCAGTTCTTC.